This is a list of T cell receptor beta chains from one sample in a study of T cells expressing NK-cell markers. After re-calling the 5' RACE reads, TCRdb lists one entry per CDR3 protein, DNA absent. This repertoire includes around 280,000 distinct CDR3 sequences. Material for sequencing was blood T cells: a sorted CD56 or NKG2C T cell subset, CD4+ or CD8+ T cells, or bulk PBMC T cells (not recorded which). Receptor source: a young man in good health. Both conserved end residues are part of each CDR3. The order of the fields is J gene, V gene, CDR3 protein.

j_call: TRBJ2-1; v_call: TRBV2; cdr3_aa: CASPRGAGGNEQFF
j_call: TRBJ1-2; v_call: TRBV27; cdr3_aa: CASSLTGEYYGYTF
j_call: TRBJ2-3; v_call: TRBV4-1; cdr3_aa: CASSQGKAGADTQYF
j_call: TRBJ2-6; v_call: TRBV25-1; cdr3_aa: CASRTDSSGANVLTF
j_call: TRBJ2-4; v_call: TRBV6-2/TRBV6-3; cdr3_aa: CASRTPGQASGAKNIQYF
j_call: TRBJ1-5; v_call: TRBV29-1; cdr3_aa: CSVGGQQNQPQHF
j_call: TRBJ2-7; v_call: TRBV10-3; cdr3_aa: CAISDRQVGHYEQYF
j_call: TRBJ2-5; v_call: TRBV7-6; cdr3_aa: CASSAATGAGETQYF
j_call: TRBJ2-1; v_call: TRBV19; cdr3_aa: CASSIRVGLTSGEQFF
j_call: TRBJ1-5; v_call: TRBV20-1; cdr3_aa: CSARDLGESQPQHF
j_call: TRBJ2-3; v_call: TRBV5-1; cdr3_aa: CASSPGFGDTQYF
j_call: TRBJ2-2; v_call: TRBV5-4; cdr3_aa: CASSLPSTGELFF
j_call: TRBJ2-3; v_call: TRBV20-1; cdr3_aa: CSGSGGAKSDTQYF
j_call: TRBJ2-5; v_call: TRBV7-3; cdr3_aa: CASSLTSRETQYF
j_call: TRBJ2-2; v_call: TRBV5-5; cdr3_aa: CASSLGVTVDTGELFF
j_call: TRBJ2-3; v_call: TRBV20-1; cdr3_aa: CSARVGTSADTQYF
j_call: TRBJ1-2; v_call: TRBV12-3/TRBV12-4; cdr3_aa: CASRVGDYGYTF
j_call: TRBJ2-1; v_call: TRBV25-1; cdr3_aa: CASSDLAGYNEQFF
j_call: TRBJ2-3; v_call: TRBV20-1; cdr3_aa: CSARPARGADTQYF
j_call: TRBJ2-3; v_call: TRBV7-9; cdr3_aa: CASNSGLAGADTQYF
j_call: TRBJ2-1; v_call: TRBV24-1; cdr3_aa: CATSDLGLTSGRHNEQFF
j_call: TRBJ2-7; v_call: TRBV10-3; cdr3_aa: CAITPNSYEQYF
j_call: TRBJ2-1; v_call: TRBV7-8; cdr3_aa: CASSFLLGGEAEQFF
j_call: TRBJ2-1; v_call: TRBV5-1; cdr3_aa: CASSWLAGDNNEQFF
j_call: TRBJ2-2; v_call: TRBV12-3/TRBV12-4; cdr3_aa: CASSSGQGALRNTGELFF
j_call: TRBJ2-1; v_call: TRBV7-8; cdr3_aa: CASSLRNTNYNEQFF